This T cell receptor beta chain was recovered during a study of shared T cell receptors in the human thymus. The assay was immunoSEQ multiplex PCR, and TCRdb's table has in-frame clones only and misses some. The sample yields 55,000 to 80,000 clones, roughly 96% seen once. This receptor was obtained from a human donor. Sequencing was performed on thymocytes.

The DNA for the CDR3 is TGTGCCAGCAGCTTCGCTAGCGGGGGGTCCTCAAATGAGCAGTTCTTC. Translated, it gives CASSFASGGSSNEQFF. The V call is TRBV7-2, the J call TRBJ2-1; 11 nucleotides align to TRBD2. The V gene end was trimmed by 3 bases and the J gene end by 7 bases; junction bases not matched to a gene: 8. The CDR3 contains 16 residues. Germline V CDR1 and CDR2: SGHTA, FQGNSA.